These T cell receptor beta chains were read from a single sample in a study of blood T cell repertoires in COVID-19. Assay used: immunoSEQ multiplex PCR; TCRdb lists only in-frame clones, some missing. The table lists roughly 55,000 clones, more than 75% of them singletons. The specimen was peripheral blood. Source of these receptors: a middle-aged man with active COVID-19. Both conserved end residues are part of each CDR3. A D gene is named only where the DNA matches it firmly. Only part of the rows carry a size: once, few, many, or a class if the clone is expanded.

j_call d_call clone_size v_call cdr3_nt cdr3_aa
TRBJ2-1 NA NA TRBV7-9 TGTGCCAGCAGCTTAGGCGTAGAGCAGTTCTTC CASSLGVEQFF
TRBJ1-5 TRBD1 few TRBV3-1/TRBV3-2 TGTGCCAGCAGCGCTGGACAGGGTCTCTACCAGCCCCAGCATTTT CASSAGQGLYQPQHF
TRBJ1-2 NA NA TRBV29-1 TGCAGCGTTCGGAGTGACTATGGCTACACCTTC CSVRSDYGYTF
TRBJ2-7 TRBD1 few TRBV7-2 TGTGCCAGCAGCTGCCCGGTGGGACAGAGCTACGAGCAGTACTTC CASSCPVGQSYEQYF
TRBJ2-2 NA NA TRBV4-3 TGCGCCAGCAGCCAAGATTCAGGTGACACCGGGGAGCTGTTTTTT CASSQDSGDTGELFF
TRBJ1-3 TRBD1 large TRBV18 TGTGCCAGCTCACCACTGACAGGGGGATCCGGAAACACCATATATTTT CASSPLTGGSGNTIYF
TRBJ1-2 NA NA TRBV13 TGTGCCAGCAGCGCAAGCGTCCCGATTACTAACTATGGCTACACCTTC CASSASVPITNYGYTF
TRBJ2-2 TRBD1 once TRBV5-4 TGTGCCAGCACCCAACGGACAGGGGCGAACACCGGGGAGCTGTTTTTT CASTQRTGANTGELFF
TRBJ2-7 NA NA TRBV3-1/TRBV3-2 TGTGCCAGCAGACCGTTCGGCGGGGAGTCCTACGAGCAGTACTTC CASRPFGGESYEQYF
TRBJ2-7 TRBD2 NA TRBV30 TGTGCCTGGACCCGGGGAGGGACTAGCGCCGTCCACGAGCAGTACTTC CAWTRGGTSAVHEQYF
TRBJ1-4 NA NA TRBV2 TGTGCCAGCCGCAGAGAGGGGGCAACTAATGAAAAACTGTTTTTT CASRREGATNEKLFF
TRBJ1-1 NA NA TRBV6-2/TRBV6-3 TGTGCCAGCAGTCGGGGAAACACTGAAGCTTTCTTT CASSRGNTEAFF
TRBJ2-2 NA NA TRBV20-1 TGCAGTGCTCCAGTCACCGGGGAGCTGTTTTTT CSAPVTGELFF
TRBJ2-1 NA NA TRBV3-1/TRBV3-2 TGTGCCAGCAGCCAAGGCGGCAATGAGCAGTTCTTC CASSQGGNEQFF
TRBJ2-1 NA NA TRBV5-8 TGTGCCAGCAGCCAGGGGGCGGGAGTATACAATGAGCAGTTCTTC CASSQGAGVYNEQFF
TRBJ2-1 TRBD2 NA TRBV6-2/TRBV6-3 TGTGCCAGCAGCGAGGGGACTAGCAACAGTGATGAGCAGTTCTTC CASSEGTSNSDEQFF
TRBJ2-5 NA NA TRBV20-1 TGCAGTGCAACCTACGGGGAGACCCAGTACTTC CSATYGETQYF
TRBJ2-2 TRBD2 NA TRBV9 TGTGCCAGCAGCGTAGGCCCGGGGGGGCAAAGCACCGGGGAGCTGTTTTTT CASSVGPGGQSTGELFF
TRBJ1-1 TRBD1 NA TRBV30 TGTGCCTGGAGTGCCCTCCGCCGGGGACAGATGAACACTGAAGCTTTCTTT CAWSALRRGQMNTEAFF
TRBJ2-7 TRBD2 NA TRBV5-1 TGCGCCAGCAGCGCTGGACTAGCGGAGGAGCAGTACTTC CASSAGLAEEQYF
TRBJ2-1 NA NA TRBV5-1 TGCGCCAGCAGCGGGGCCCGGGCGAATGAGCAGTTCTTC CASSGARANEQFF
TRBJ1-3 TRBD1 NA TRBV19 TGTGCCAGTAGTTCTCCAGGGGGCGGAAACACCATATATTTT CASSSPGGGNTIYF
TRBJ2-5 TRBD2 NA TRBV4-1 TGCGCCAGCAGCCTGGGGGGGGAAGAGACCCAGTACTTC CASSLGGEETQYF
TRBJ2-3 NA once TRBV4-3 TGCGCCAGCAGCCAAGAACTAGGGACGCAGTATTTT CASSQELGTQYF
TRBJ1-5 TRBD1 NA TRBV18 TGTGCCAGCTCTCTTACAGGGGGCGATCAGCCCCAGCATTTT CASSLTGGDQPQHF
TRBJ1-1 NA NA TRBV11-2 TGTGCCAGCAGCTTAGCCAGGAACACTGAAGCTTTCTTT CASSLARNTEAFF
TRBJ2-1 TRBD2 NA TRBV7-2 TGTGCCAGCAGCCAAGAGCGGGAGGGGGAGCAGTTCTTC CASSQEREGEQFF
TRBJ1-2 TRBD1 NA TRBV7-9 TGTGCCAGCAGCGTTACAGGGGGATCCAACTATGGCTACACCTTC CASSVTGGSNYGYTF